Presented here are 24 T cell receptor beta chains from one specimen sequenced in a study of PD-L1 blockade in urothelial cancer. Here immunoSEQ multiplex PCR was the method, and the copy in TCRdb shows in-frame clones only, minus some. The table has more than 30,000 clones, around 83% seen once; the top ten hold around 30%. This specimen was PBMCs, taken around atezolizumab (anti-PD-L1) treatment. All receptors derive from a man aged 55 to 70 with urothelial cancer.

This clone was observed a handful of times. This sequence joins TRBV5-1 and TRBJ1-1; 10 positions match TRBD1. The CDR3 is 16 amino acids. V was pared by 5 bases and J by 3 bases, with 10 bases of the junction left unmatched. In germline, CDR1 is SGHRS, CDR2 YFSETQ. The CDR3 reads CASRAGTGALDTEAFF. The CDR3 nucleotides are TGCGCCAGCAGGGCCGGGACAGGGGCGTTGGACACTGAAGCTTTCTTT.

V and J are TRBV5-1 and TRBJ2-1; 9 bases agree with TRBD1. There are 15 residues in the CDR3. In germline, CDR1 is SGHRS, CDR2 YFSETQ. V lost 4 bases, J lost 2 bases, and 4 bases stayed unmatched. The CDR3 DNA is TGCGCCAGCAGCGGGGGACAGGGCACCTACAATGAGCAGTTCTTC. It is translated as CASSGGQGTYNEQFF.

The gene calls are TRBV4-1 and TRBJ2-7; tentatively, D is TRBD1 (5 bases). CDR3 length: 15 amino acids. Germline CDR1 and CDR2: MGHRA and YSYEKL. Trimming cost V 0 bases and J 2 bases, with 11 bases left between them. The CDR3 sequence: CASSQEGAIAYEQYF. CDR3 DNA: TGCGCCAGCAGCCAAGAAGGGGCTATTGCCTACGAGCAGTACTTC.

The chain joins TRBV27 to TRBJ1-1; D is perhaps TRBD1 (5 bases). Germline values: CDR1 MNHEY, CDR2 SMNVEV (reference sequence). This CDR3 is built from 13 residues. Trimming pared 5 bases from V and 7 bases from J, leaving 14 bases between. Written as DNA, the CDR3 is TGTGCCAGCAGTAGAAACGCGGGACGTGAAGCTTTCTTT. Encoded protein: CASSRNAGREAFF.

The V call is TRBV19, the J call TRBJ1-6, with D possibly matching TRBD1 (6 bases). CDR1 LNHDA and CDR2 SQIVND come from the germline V gene (reference sequence). The V gene lost 3 bases and the J gene lost 7 bases, with 10 bases spanning the gap. The CDR3 is 14 residues long. The CDR3 DNA reads TGTGCCAGTAGTATCCTTGGGGGCAATTCACCCCTCCACTTT. Amino acid sequence: CASSILGGNSPLHF.

The chain uses TRBV9 and TRBJ2-7, with TRBD2 identical over 7 bases. Per the germline V gene, CDR1 is SGDLS and CDR2 is YYNGEE. The J segment lost 2 bases and the V segment lost 0 bases, leaving 5 bases of the junction unmatched. The CDR3 is made up of 15 amino acids. The DNA of the CDR3 is TGTGCCAGCAGCGTAGATGCTAGCGGTCCCTACGAGCAGTACTTC. Translating gives CASSVDASGPYEQYF.

The J gene is TRBJ2-7, the V gene TRBV30; no reliable D call. The CDR3 is 15 residues long. V was clipped by 4 bases and J by 1 base, with 17 bases between them. CDR1 and CDR2 (germline): GTSNPN, SVGIG (reference sequence). The CDR3 region has the DNA TGTGCCTGGAAACCCACCGGTTCAGCGTCCTACGAGCAGTACTTC. Protein product: CAWKPTGSASYEQYF.

The V call is TRBV4-3, the J call TRBJ1-3; D remains unclear. This CDR3 is built from 15 residues. Germline values: CDR1 LGHNA, CDR2 YSLEER. V dropped 1 base and J dropped 2 bases, with 9 bases sitting between them. The DNA of the CDR3 is TGCGCCAGCAGCCAAGGGATGGGAGCTGGAAACACCATATATTTT. Encoded protein: CASSQGMGAGNTIYF.

This CDR3 reads CASRSGVNQPQHF. CDR3 bases: TGTGCCAGCAGGTCAGGGGTAAATCAGCCCCAGCATTTT. The chain recombines TRBV6-5 with TRBJ1-5; the D gene is possibly TRBD1 (6 bases). Per the germline V gene, CDR1 is MNHEY and CDR2 is SVGAGI. V was cut by 6 bases and J by 4 bases, with 10 bases left in between. The CDR3 loop spans 13 amino acids.

This rearrangement joins TRBV9 to TRBJ2-7; 8 nucleotides match TRBD2. CDR3 length equals 15 residues. V shed 6 bases and J 3 bases; nucleotides not matched to a gene: 11. Germline V gene sequence: CDR1 SGDLS, CDR2 YYNGEE. For the CDR3, the DNA is TGTGCCAGCAACCCTACTCCGGGACTAGACTACGAGCAGTACTTC. Translating it yields CASNPTPGLDYEQYF. Full variable domain (rest looked up from reference TRBV9 and TRBJ2-7): DSGVTQTPKHLITATGQRVTLRCSPRSGDLSVYWYQQSLDQGLQFLIQYYNGEERAKGNILERFSAQQFPDLHSELNLSSLELGDSALYFCASNPTPGLDYEQYFGPGTRLTVT.

This clone has just one count. The chain links TRBV6-1 to TRBJ2-5; 7 bases line up with TRBD2. CDR3 length: 14 residues. Germline CDR1 is MNHNS and CDR2 is SASEGT. Germline trimming cut 1 base from V and 4 bases from J; bases unmatched to any gene: 3. The CDR3 is CASSEGGGIETQYF. The CDR3, as DNA: TGTGCCAGCAGTGAAGGGGGGGGGATAGAGACCCAGTACTTC.

This clone was seen more than once but under ten times. One junction end does not reproduce the germline sequence, and a read error may be involved. The V call is TRBV5-1, the J call TRBJ2-5, with 7 nucleotides matching TRBD2. The CDR3 consists of 16 residues. CDR1 is SGHRS, CDR2 YFSETQ, per germline. The CDR3 spells CASRLDGGSFEETQYF. CDR3 nucleotide sequence: TGCGCCAGCAGATTGGATGGCGGGAGCTTCGAAGAGACCCAGTACTTC.

The CDR3: CASSRRTDPTNEKLFF. CDR3 in DNA: TGTGCCAGTAGTCGACGGACAGACCCAACTAATGAAAAACTGTTTTTT. The V call is TRBV19, the J call TRBJ1-4; D possibly corresponds to TRBD1 (6 bases). V was pared by 5 bases and J by 0 bases, with 13 bases between. Germline V CDR1 and CDR2: LNHDA, SQIVND (reference sequence). The CDR3 length is 16 residues.

This chain connects TRBV7-8 to TRBJ2-7, with TRBD1 as a possible D gene (6 bases). V gave up 5 bases and J gave up 1 base, with 18 bases separating them. This CDR3 is built from 16 residues. CDR1 and CDR2 from the germline V gene are SGHVS and FQNEAQ. This CDR3 is CASSKIVRGMSYEQYF. DNA of the CDR3: TGTGCCAGCAGCAAGATCGTCAGGGGAATGTCCTACGAGCAGTACTTC.

V is TRBV5-1 and J is TRBJ2-1, with TRBD1 matching over 7 bases. V trimming: 4 bases; J trimming: 4 bases; junction bases outside the gene matches: 8. Germline loops: CDR1 SGHRS, CDR2 YFSETQ. The CDR3 is made up of 15 amino acids. CDR3 amino acids: CASSADTRGYNEQFF. CDR3 in DNA: TGCGCCAGCAGCGCGGATACCAGGGGGTACAATGAGCAGTTCTTC. Supplemented by reference TRBV5-1 and TRBJ2-1, the full variable domain reads KAGVTQTPRYLIKTRGQQVTLSCSPISGHRSVSWYQQTPGQGLQFLFEYFSETQRNKGNFPGRFSGRQFSNSRSEMNVSTLELGDSALYLCASSADTRGYNEQFFGPGTRLTVL.

The chain recombines TRBV19 with TRBJ1-2; D call uncertain. CDR3 length: 15 amino acids. The germline V gene encodes CDR1 LNHDA and CDR2 SQIVND (reference sequence). V lost 3 bases and J lost 1, with 12 bases in between. The CDR3 here is CASSIGGPYNYGYTF. Written as DNA, the CDR3 is TGTGCCAGTAGTATTGGAGGCCCCTATAACTATGGCTACACCTTC.

The chain recombines TRBV6-1 with TRBJ2-7; 9 nucleotides match TRBD1. V lost 0 bases to trimming and J lost 2 bases; unmatched junction nucleotides: 5. CDR3 length equals 16 residues. Germline assignment: CDR1 MNHNS and CDR2 SASEGT. The CDR3, as DNA: TGTGCCAGCAGTGAAGCTTGGACAGGGGTGACCTACGAGCAGTACTTC. This codes for CASSEAWTGVTYEQYF.

V gene TRBV2 combines with J gene TRBJ1-5, with D maybe TRBD1 (6 bases). The CDR3 contains 15 residues. The V gene's germline CDR1 is SNHLY and CDR2 FYNNEI. Trimming pared 8 bases from V and 7 bases from J, leaving 21 bases between. The CDR3, as DNA: TGTGCCAGCCAAGAACAAACAGGGAAGGAACAGCCCCAGCATTTT. Its translation: CASQEQTGKEQPQHF.

DNA of the CDR3: TGTGCCTGGGTCAGGGCCACTGAAGCTTTCTTT. Translated: CAWVRATEAFF. V and J are TRBV30 and TRBJ1-1; weak D call: TRBD1 (5 bases). The V and J ends lost 5 bases and 4 bases respectively, with 8 bases between them. The CDR3 runs 11 residues. Germline CDR1 and CDR2: GTSNPN and SVGIG (reference sequence).

The rearrangement uses TRBV5-4 and TRBJ1-6; TRBD1 is a possible D gene (6 bases). Trimming pared 5 bases from V and 9 bases from J, leaving 15 bases between. The CDR3 covers 14 residues. Per the germline V gene, CDR1 is SGHNT and CDR2 is YYREEE (reference sequence). For the CDR3, the DNA is TGTGCCAGCAGTCATAATACAGGGCTTTCACCCCTCCACTTT. This codes for CASSHNTGLSPLHF.

The rearrangement links TRBV9 to TRBJ1-6; no clear D. V lost 4 bases, J lost 10 bases, and 9 bases lay in between. The CDR3 extends over 12 amino acids. Germline V gene data show CDR1 as SGDLS and CDR2 as YYNGEE. In DNA form, the CDR3 reads TGTGCCAGCAGCCTATCGGGGTCACCCCTCCACTTT. This gives the protein CASSLSGSPLHF.

In this sample, this clone turned up a few times. The rearrangement joins TRBV19 to TRBJ1-2, with D tentatively TRBD1 (5 bases). The CDR3 totals 11 residues. The germline V and J ends were trimmed by 9 bases and 8 bases, with 13 bases remaining between them. Germline lookup yields CDR1 LNHDA and CDR2 SQIVND (reference sequence). DNA of the CDR3: TGTGCCAGCCAGAACCGACAGGGCTACACCTTC. Its protein product is CASQNRQGYTF.

The genes are TRBV4-3 and TRBJ1-2; 8 bases map to TRBD1. Germline V gives CDR1 LGHNA, CDR2 YSLEER. The CDR3 has 15 amino acids. V gave up 7 bases and J gave up 8 bases; unmatched junction bases: 15. The CDR3 DNA reads as TGCGCCAGCATCCATAACAGGGGGGATAGTGGCGGCTACACCTTC. Its protein is CASIHNRGDSGGYTF.

The chain recombines TRBV5-8 with TRBJ1-1, with D possibly being TRBD1 (5 bases). V lost 5 bases and J lost 3, with 14 bases in between. CDR1 and CDR2 from the germline V gene are SGHTS and YDEGEE. CDR3 size: 14 residues. This chain's CDR3 is CASRIQEGDTEAFF. In DNA form, the CDR3 reads TGTGCCAGCAGGATACAGGAGGGAGACACTGAAGCTTTCTTT. Filled out from reference TRBV5-8 and TRBJ1-1, the complete variable domain reads EAGVTQSPTHLIKTRGQQATLRCSPISGHTSVYWYQQALGLGLQFLLWYDEGEERNRGNFPPRFSGRQFPNYSSELNVNALELEDSALYLCASRIQEGDTEAFFGQGTRLTVV.